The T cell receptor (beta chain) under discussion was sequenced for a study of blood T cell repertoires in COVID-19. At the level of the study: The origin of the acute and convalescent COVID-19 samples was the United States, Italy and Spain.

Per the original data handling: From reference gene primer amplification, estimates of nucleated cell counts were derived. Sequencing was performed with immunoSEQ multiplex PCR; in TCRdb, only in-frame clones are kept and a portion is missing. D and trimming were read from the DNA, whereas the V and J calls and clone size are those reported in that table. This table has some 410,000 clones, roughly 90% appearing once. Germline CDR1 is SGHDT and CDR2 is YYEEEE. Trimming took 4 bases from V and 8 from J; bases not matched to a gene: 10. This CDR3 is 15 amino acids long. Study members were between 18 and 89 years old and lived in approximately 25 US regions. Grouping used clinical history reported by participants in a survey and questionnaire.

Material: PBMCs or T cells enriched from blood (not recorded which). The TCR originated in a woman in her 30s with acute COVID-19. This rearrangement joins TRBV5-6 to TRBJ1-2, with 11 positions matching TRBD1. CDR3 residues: CASSPLWTGGEGYTF. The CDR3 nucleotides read TGTGCCAGCAGCCCCCTCTGGACAGGGGGCGAAGGCTACACCTTC.